These 8 T cell receptor beta chains were all obtained from the same sample, sequenced in a study of blood T cell repertoires in COVID-19. The assay was immunoSEQ multiplex PCR, and TCRdb's table has in-frame clones only and misses some. This table has 250,000 to 300,000 clones, roughly nine tenths appearing once. Source material: peripheral blood. The receptors here all came from a woman aged 25 to 39 with COVID-19, enrolled during active disease.

V gene TRBV4-1 combines with J gene TRBJ1-1, with TRBD1 matching 7 bases. This CDR3 has 15 residues. With 1 base clipped from V and 3 bases from J, the junction kept 5 bases outside the gene matches. Germline values: CDR1 MGHRA, CDR2 YSYEKL. CDR3 loop: CASSQVGTGDTEAFF. CDR3 in DNA: TGCGCCAGCAGCCAAGTAGGTACAGGGGACACTGAAGCTTTCTTT.

Written as DNA, the CDR3 is TGTGCCAGCAGTGAGGACTACAATCAGCCCCAGCATTTT. Protein sequence: CASSEDYNQPQHF. The chain has TRBV2 and TRBJ1-5, with unresolved D. Germline CDR1 and CDR2: SNHLY and FYNNEI. The CDR3 is 13 amino acids. Deletions cut 3 bases from V and 3 bases from J, with 6 bases between.

The CDR3 region is CASSQAYTGGSNQPQHF. The CDR3 nucleotides read TGTGCCAGCAGCCAAGCATATACAGGGGGTAGCAATCAGCCCCAGCATTTT. The chain carries TRBV7-9 and TRBJ1-5, with 8 bases matching TRBD1. V was clipped by 5 bases and J by 0 bases; unmatched bases: 9. Germline lookup yields CDR1 SEHNR and CDR2 FQNEAQ (reference sequence). The CDR3 consists of 17 residues.

V is TRBV2 and J is TRBJ1-2; maybe TRBD1 (5 bases). V lost 6 bases, J lost 5 bases, and 13 bases lay in between. The CDR3 has 13 residues. Germline loops: CDR1 SNHLY, CDR2 FYNNEI. CDR3 nucleotide sequence: TGTGCCAGCAGGCCCTGGGGGGATTATGGCTACACCTTC. Translating it yields CASRPWGDYGYTF.

This clone was recorded once. V is TRBV7-6 and J is TRBJ1-2, with 12 nucleotides matching TRBD1. V was clipped by 5 bases and J by 7 bases; unmatched bases: 11. Germline CDR1 reads SGHVS; CDR2 reads FNYEAQ. The length of the CDR3 is 16 residues. CDR3 region: CASSPKAGTGGGGYTF. In DNA form, the CDR3 reads TGTGCCAGCAGCCCCAAAGCGGGGACAGGGGGCGGTGGCTACACCTTC.

The chain recombines TRBV7-9 with TRBJ1-1; 9 bases are shared with TRBD1. Germline V CDR1 and CDR2: SEHNR, FQNEAQ (reference sequence). Trimming took 3 bases from V and 2 from J; bases not matched to a gene: 4. The CDR3 totals 15 residues. DNA for the CDR3: TGTGCCAGCAGCTTGGGACAGGGCATAAACACTGAAGCTTTCTTT. Protein product: CASSLGQGINTEAFF.

The rearrangement uses TRBV7-6 and TRBJ1-3; D not resolved. The CDR3 has 14 residues. V lost 7 bases and J lost 0, with 10 bases in between. The germline CDR1 and CDR2 sequences are SGHVS and FNYEAQ. CDR3 DNA: TGTGCCAGCAAACAACAGCACTCTGGAAACACCATATATTTT. It specifies CASKQQHSGNTIYF.

DNA for the CDR3: TGTGCCATCAGTGATCCGGGACAGACCTTCTCTGGAAACACCATATATTTT. Translation: CAISDPGQTFSGNTIYF. The V call is TRBV10-3, the J call TRBJ1-3, with 7 positions matching TRBD1. CDR1 and CDR2 (germline): ENHRY, SYGVKD. The CDR3 consists of 17 residues. J was trimmed by 0 bases and V by 3 bases; bases with no gene match: 8.